The next 22 T cell receptor beta chains were all read from a single sample in a study of blood T cell repertoires in COVID-19. Sequencing used immunoSEQ multiplex PCR; TCRdb keeps in-frame clones, though not all of them. Of approximately 150,000 clones in the sample, around 81% were seen once. The sequenced sample was peripheral blood. The receptors come from a woman of 80 years or more with COVID-19, enrolled during active disease.

This clone occurred a few times. This sequence joins TRBV29-1 and TRBJ2-2; D not resolved. Germline V CDR1 and CDR2: SQVTM, ANQGSEA. V shed 7 bases and J shed 0 bases, with 15 bases lying between them. The CDR3 contains 15 residues. CDR3 residues: CSATNPRTNTGELFF. In DNA form, the CDR3 reads TGCAGCGCTACAAACCCCAGAACGAACACCGGGGAGCTGTTTTTT.

A few counts support this clone. The V gene is TRBV3-1 (or the pseudogene TRBV3-2), the J gene TRBJ2-7; 13 bases agree with TRBD2. Germline CDR1 reads LGHDT; CDR2 reads YNNKEL (reference sequence). V shed 5 bases and J 0 bases; nucleotides not matched to a gene: 7. The CDR3 has 17 amino acids. As DNA, the CDR3 is TGTGCCAGCAGCTGGACTAGCGGGGGAATCCTCTCCTACGAGCAGTACTTC. Translation: CASSWTSGGILSYEQYF.

The chain uses TRBV5-1 and TRBJ1-1; D gene ambiguous. The CDR3 runs 13 residues. Germline assignment: CDR1 SGHRS and CDR2 YFSETQ. V lost 5 bases, J lost 1 base, and 9 bases lay in between. The CDR3 nucleotides are TGCGCCAGCAGACAGAACACGAACACTGAAGCTTTCTTT. Translated, it gives CASRQNTNTEAFF.

The J gene is TRBJ2-5, the V gene TRBV11-2; 7 bases map to TRBD1. Looked up from germline, CDR1 is SGHAT and CDR2 is FQNNGV. CDR3 length: 13 residues. Trimming cost V 4 bases and J 5 bases; bases outside gene matches: 4. CDR3 nucleotides: TGTGCCAGCAGCTCACAGGGGCGCGAGACCCAGTACTTC. It is translated as CASSSQGRETQYF.

CDR3 residues: CASSPLRPRGEKLFF. The CDR3 DNA follows: TGTGCCAGCTCACCCCTCCGACCACGGGGTGAAAAACTGTTTTTT. The rearrangement joins TRBV18 to TRBJ1-4; D is undetermined. Germline CDR1 KGHSH, CDR2 LQKENI. V shed 3 bases and J shed 7 bases, with 15 bases lying between them. This CDR3 spans 15 amino acids. The full variable domain, rest sourced from reference TRBV18 and TRBJ1-4, is NAGVMQNPRHLVRRRGQEARLRCSPMKGHSHVYWYRQLPEEGLKFMVYLQKENIIDESGMPKERFSAEFPKEGPSILRIQQVVRGDSAAYFCASSPLRPRGEKLFFGSGTQLSVL.

This rearrangement joins TRBV4-1 to TRBJ2-7; D call uncertain. Germline CDR1 and CDR2: MGHRA and YSYEKL. This CDR3 comprises 17 residues. Trimming took off 0 bases at V and 2 bases at J, with 17 bases between the two ends. CDR3: CASSQEEFRTTTYEQYF. CDR3 DNA: TGCGCCAGCAGCCAAGAGGAATTCCGTACTACTACCTACGAGCAGTACTTC.

The chain links TRBV11-2 to TRBJ1-1; 7 bases match TRBD1. Germline CDR1 SGHAT, CDR2 FQNNGV. V lost 8 bases, J lost 2 bases, and 2 bases stayed unmatched. The length of the CDR3 is 12 residues. This CDR3 is CASRQGNTEAFF. The CDR3 region has the DNA TGTGCCAGCCGACAGGGCAACACTGAAGCTTTCTTT.

This chain links TRBV28 with TRBJ1-5, with a weak D call TRBD1 (5 bases). This CDR3 is 16 amino acids long. Between the trimmed V and J ends, which lost 6 bases and 1 base, there was a span of 16 bases. Looked up from germline, CDR1 is MDHEN and CDR2 is SYDVKM. CDR3 DNA: TGTGCCAGCAGCCTCGCATGGCAGGGAAGCAATCAGCCCCAGCATTTT. This sequence encodes CASSLAWQGSNQPQHF.

The V gene is TRBV11-2, the J gene TRBJ2-7; D might be TRBD1 (5 bases). This CDR3 has 15 residues. Looked up from germline, CDR1 is SGHAT and CDR2 is FQNNGV. Trimming removed 2 bases from V and 0 bases from J, with 11 bases in between. CDR3 protein: CASSLQRQGSYEQYF. In nucleotides, the CDR3 is TGTGCCAGCAGCTTACAGAGGCAGGGCTCCTACGAGCAGTACTTC.

The rearrangement uses TRBV2 and TRBJ1-2, with D possibly being TRBD1 (6 bases). CDR1 is SNHLY and CDR2 is FYNNEI in the germline V gene. The ends were cut back, 5 bases at V and 7 bases at J, with 17 bases in the middle. This CDR3 spans 14 amino acids. The CDR3 DNA reads as TGTGCCAGCAGTTCCTTTACACAGGGAGCTGGCTACACCTTC. Amino acids: CASSSFTQGAGYTF.

This sequence joins TRBV7-9 and TRBJ1-3, with D unclear. This CDR3 spans 14 amino acids. Germline V gene data show CDR1 as SEHNR and CDR2 as FQNEAQ (reference sequence). Trimming removed 5 bases at V and 0 bases at J, with 8 bases between. This CDR3 is CASSTESSGNTIYF. The CDR3 DNA is TGTGCCAGCAGCACGGAGTCCTCTGGAAACACCATATATTTT.

This chain uses TRBV3-1 (or the pseudogene TRBV3-2) with TRBJ2-3; 8 bases line up with TRBD2. There are 16 residues in the CDR3. The germline gives CDR1 LGHDT, CDR2 YNNKEL (reference sequence). The V and J ends lost 4 bases and 1 base, in that order; junction bases with no gene match: 7. The CDR3: CASSPYLTSGTDTQYF. The DNA of the CDR3 is TGTGCCAGCAGCCCCTACTTGACTAGCGGCACAGATACGCAGTATTTT.

This chain uses TRBV19 with TRBJ2-5; 7 bases agree with TRBD2. CDR1 is LNHDA and CDR2 is SQIVND in the germline V gene (reference sequence). The CDR3 totals 19 residues. V lost 3 bases and J lost 1; bases outside the gene matches: 17. The CDR3 DNA is TGTGCCAGTAGTATTTCGGCGGCCCCCGGGGGGAGTCTCCAAGAGACCCAGTACTTC. Translated, it gives CASSISAAPGGSLQETQYF.

This rearrangement joins TRBV5-1 to TRBJ2-5, with 8 bases matching TRBD1. This CDR3 is built from 15 residues. Germline CDR1 SGHRS, CDR2 YFSETQ. V shed 1 base, J shed 3 bases, and the junction held 5 bases outside the gene matches. The CDR3 is CASSLFTGGEETQYF. CDR3 sequence (DNA): TGCGCCAGCAGCTTGTTTACAGGGGGAGAAGAGACCCAGTACTTC.

The rearrangement links TRBV15 to TRBJ1-5, with no clear D. This CDR3 has 14 residues. The ends were cut back, 9 bases at V and 3 bases at J, with 15 bases in the middle. Per the germline V gene, CDR1 is LNHNV and CDR2 is YYDKDF (reference sequence). This CDR3 reads CATQLRGYNQPQHF. The DNA of the CDR3 is TGTGCCACTCAACTGAGAGGATACAATCAGCCCCAGCATTTT.

This chain's CDR3 is CASSSLGPNDYGYTF. CDR3 coding DNA: TGTGCCAGTAGTTCTCTTGGGCCTAACGACTATGGCTACACCTTC. The rearrangement links TRBV19 to TRBJ1-2, with D hard to call. Germline CDR1 and CDR2: LNHDA and SQIVND (reference sequence). The CDR3 loop spans 15 amino acids. The V and J ends lost 5 bases and 3 bases respectively, with 16 bases between them.

The chain is built from TRBV7-2 and TRBJ1-6, with D tentatively TRBD1 (5 bases). The V and J ends lost 8 bases and 13 bases respectively, with 12 bases between them. The CDR3 sequence is 11 residues long. CDR1 is SGHTA, CDR2 FQGNSA, per germline. Here the CDR3 reads CASGEGRPLHF. CDR3 DNA sequence: TGTGCCAGCGGTGAGGGGAGGCCCCTCCACTTT.

V gene TRBV5-4 combines with J gene TRBJ2-1; 7 bases are shared with TRBD1. Per the germline V gene, CDR1 is SGHNT and CDR2 is YYREEE (reference sequence). J lost 0 bases, V lost 10 bases, and 7 bases had no gene match. There are 14 residues in the CDR3. The CDR3 loop is CAVTGQSSYNEQFF. In DNA form, the CDR3 reads TGTGCCGTGACAGGGCAGAGCTCCTACAATGAGCAGTTCTTC.

The V gene is TRBV9, the J gene TRBJ1-5; D may be TRBD1 (6 bases). Germline values: CDR1 SGDLS, CDR2 YYNGEE. The CDR3 extends over 14 amino acids. V lost 3 bases to trimming and J lost 5 bases, with 12 bases between them. This CDR3 is CASSAAGDHQPQHF. The CDR3 coding sequence is TGTGCCAGCAGCGCTGCAGGGGATCATCAGCCCCAGCATTTT.

In nucleotides, the CDR3 is TGTGCCAGCAGCCACACCGGGAGGAACACTGAAGCTTTCTTT. It specifies CASSHTGRNTEAFF. V and J are TRBV4-2 and TRBJ1-1, with no clear D. V lost 3 bases and J 1 base, leaving 9 bases between the germline ends. This CDR3 is built from 14 residues. From germline, CDR1 is LGHNA and CDR2 YNFKEQ.

The chain combines TRBV5-6 with TRBJ2-7; weak D call: TRBD1 (6 bases). V lost 4 bases, J lost 7 bases, and 18 bases lay in between. From germline, CDR1 is SGHDT and CDR2 YYEEEE. This CDR3 comprises 14 residues. The CDR3 loop is CASSRILQGEEQYF. DNA of the CDR3: TGTGCCAGCAGCCGGATCCTACAGGGCGAGGAGCAGTACTTC.

This clone was seen ten or more times. The V call is TRBV28, the J call TRBJ2-4, with TRBD1 identical over 10 bases. The ends lost 8 bases at V and 6 bases at J; junction bases unmatched: 7. Per germline, CDR1 MDHEN and CDR2 SYDVKM. The CDR3 has 14 amino acids. The CDR3 coding sequence is TGTGCCAGCGGCCACCGGGACAGGGGAAACATTCAGTACTTC. This codes for CASGHRDRGNIQYF.